This T cell receptor (beta chain) was retrieved from a study of early T cells in non-severe SARS-CoV-2 infection. Study overall: Unpaired chains resulted from sequencing bulk RNA of unsorted whole blood. Study conclusions and caveats: There was a bias toward anti-spike CD8 responses in VDJdb matching, which missed private and CD4 specificities.

Each single cDNA molecule received a unique molecular identifier. From the 5' RACE reads, TCRdb called clonotypes with MiXCR, one entry per CDR3 protein. The sample holds tens of thousands of distinct CDR3 sequences, 12% seen once. This clonotype has a handful of counts. Its antigen remains unidentified. Per germline, CDR1 MNHEY and CDR2 SMNVEV (reference sequence). The CDR3 contains 13 residues. J lost 7 bases, V lost 7 bases, and 9 bases had no gene match. The receptor was isolated from an adult who was a healthcare worker with PCR-confirmed SARS-CoV-2 infection or an uninfected control (not recorded which). The sample consisted of whole blood. The chain couples TRBV27 to TRBJ1-1; 7 nucleotides line up with TRBD1. The CDR3 loop is CASTTGTDNEAFF. The CDR3 DNA sequence: TGTGCCAGCACTACCGGGACAGACAATGAAGCTTTCTTT.